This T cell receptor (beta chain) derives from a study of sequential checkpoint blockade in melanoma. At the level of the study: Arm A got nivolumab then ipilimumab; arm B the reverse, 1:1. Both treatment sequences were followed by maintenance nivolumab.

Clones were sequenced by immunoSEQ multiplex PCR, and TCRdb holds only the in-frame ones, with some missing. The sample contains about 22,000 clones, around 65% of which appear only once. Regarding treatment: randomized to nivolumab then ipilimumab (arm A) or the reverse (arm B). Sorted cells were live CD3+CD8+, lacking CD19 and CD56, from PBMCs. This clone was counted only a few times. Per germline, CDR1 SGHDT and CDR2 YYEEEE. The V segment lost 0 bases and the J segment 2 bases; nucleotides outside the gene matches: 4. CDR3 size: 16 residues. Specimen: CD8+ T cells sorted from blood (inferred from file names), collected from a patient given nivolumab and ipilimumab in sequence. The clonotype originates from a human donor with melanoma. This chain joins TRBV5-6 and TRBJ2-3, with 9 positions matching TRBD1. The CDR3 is CASSLATGGDTDTQYF. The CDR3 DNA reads TGTGCCAGCAGCTTGGCAACAGGGGGCGACACAGATACGCAGTATTTT.